Listed below are T cell receptor beta chains from one sample, sequenced in a study of neoadjuvant anti-PD-1 for oral cavity cancer. Method: immunoSEQ multiplex PCR; TCRdb's copy keeps in-frame clones and lacks some. Seen here are under 2,500 clones, 59% observed once, and the top ten hold 15% to 20%. Sequenced here: tumor tissue, sampled after nivolumab (anti-PD-1) treatment. These receptors all come from a person aged 35-79 years with oral cavity squamous cell carcinoma. Each CDR3 is given with its conserved first and last residue. The D gene is left open where the match is weak. Only part of the rows carry a size: once, few, many, or a class if the clone is expanded.

v_gene	abundance	j_gene	d_gene	CDR3nt	CDR3aa
TRBV5-1	few	TRBJ2-1	.	TGCGCCAGCAGCTTGGTAGCGGCCAGCTCCTACAATGAGCAGTTCTTC	CASSLVAASSYNEQFF
TRBV10-2	few	TRBJ2-3	TRBD2	TGCGCCAGCAGTGAGGGGCTAGCGGGACTAACTAGCACAGATACGCAGTATTTT	CASSEGLAGLTSTDTQYF
TRBV9	.	TRBJ2-7	.	TGTGCCAGCAGCGCCCCCCTCGGGCTGGGGCAGTACTTC	CASSAPLGLGQYF
TRBV7-9	.	TRBJ2-6	.	TGTGCCAGCAGCTTCAATGACGTCCTGACTTTC	CASSFNDVLTF
TRBV20-1	.	TRBJ2-5	TRBD1	TGCAGTGCTGGACAGGGAGAGACCCAGTACTTC	CSAGQGETQYF
TRBV7-6	once	TRBJ2-3	TRBD1	TGTGCCAGCAGCCTCCCCGGGACAGGGGGCCATACGCAGTATTTT	CASSLPGTGGHTQYF
TRBV20-1	.	TRBJ1-1	.	TGCAGTGCCAGAGCAGGTGCTGAAGCTTTCTTT	CSARAGAEAFF
TRBV5-1	.	TRBJ1-1	.	TGCGCCAGCACTTGGCAGAACATGAACACTGAAGCTTTCTTT	CASTWQNMNTEAFF
TRBV5-1	large	TRBJ2-5	TRBD1	TGCGCCAGCAGCCTGAGGGGATGGGACAGGGGGGAGACCCAGTACTTC	CASSLRGWDRGETQYF
TRBV28	.	TRBJ2-2	TRBD2	TGTGCCAGCAAAAAGGGACTAGCGGGAGGAAGGGGGGAGCTGTTTTTT	CASKKGLAGGRGELFF
TRBV7-9	.	TRBJ1-5	.	TGTGCCAGCAGCTTGGGTCAGGGCAATCAGCCCCAGCATTTT	CASSLGQGNQPQHF
TRBV2	few	TRBJ2-7	TRBD2	TGTGCTAGCGGGTTGCGCGAGCAGTACTTC	CASGLREQYF
TRBV5-1	few	TRBJ2-3	TRBD1	TGCGCCAGCAGTGAAGGACAGGCTACAGATACGCAGTATTTT	CASSEGQATDTQYF
TRBV11-2	few	TRBJ1-4	.	TGTGCCAGCAGCTCCGGGCCTTACCCCGGGGAAAAACTGTTTTTT	CASSSGPYPGEKLFF
TRBV10-2	few	TRBJ2-3	TRBD2	TGCGCCAGCAGTGTTTGGACTAGCGGGAGGGTGACAAATACGCAGTATTTT	CASSVWTSGRVTNTQYF
TRBV11-2	.	TRBJ2-3	.	TGTGCCAGCAGCCAGACAGGTGATACGCAGTATTTT	CASSQTGDTQYF
TRBV19	few	TRBJ2-2	.	TGTGCCAGTAGTTCAGGGAGGACGAGGGACACCGGGGAGCTGTTTTTT	CASSSGRTRDTGELFF
TRBV5-1	.	TRBJ2-3	TRBD1	TGCGCCAGTCGACAGGGTAGCACAGATACGCAGTATTTT	CASRQGSTDTQYF
TRBV4-1	.	TRBJ2-2	.	TGCGCCAGCAGCCAAGCGGGGGTAGGCACCGGGGAGCTGTTTTTT	CASSQAGVGTGELFF
TRBV18	once	TRBJ1-2	TRBD1	TGTGCCAGCTCACCCACGGCTCAGGGGGGCTATGGCTACACCTTC	CASSPTAQGGYGYTF
TRBV7-9	.	TRBJ2-2	.	TGTGCCAGCAGCCCTACCGGGGAGCTGTTTTTT	CASSPTGELFF
TRBV6-1	few	TRBJ2-7	.	TGTGCCAGCAGTGAAGCCGCACTAGCCGCCTACGAGCAGTACTTC	CASSEAALAAYEQYF
TRBV6-6	.	TRBJ2-3	TRBD2	TGTGCCAGCAGGTCTAGCGGGAGTACAGATACGCAGTATTTT	CASRSSGSTDTQYF
TRBV5-4	.	TRBJ2-7	TRBD1	TGTGCCAGCAGCTCCAAGGGGACAGGAAGACTCTACGAGCAGTACTTC	CASSSKGTGRLYEQYF
TRBV28	.	TRBJ2-7	TRBD2	TGTGCCAGCAGTCTGGGACTAGCGGGAGGGGGCGAGCAGTACTTC	CASSLGLAGGGEQYF